This T cell receptor (beta chain) emerged from a study of neoadjuvant anti-PD-1 for oral cavity cancer. Study overall: Nivolumab at 3 mg/kg was mostly given biweekly, three to four doses, pre-surgery.

Overall study results and limits: Each response group had just a few patients in TCR analyses.

Libraries were prepared by immunoSEQ multiplex PCR; TCRdb keeps only in-frame clonotypes and omits some of them. The sample includes 9,500 to 11,000 clones, over 40% of them seen just once. These newly diagnosed stage II-IVA oral cavity squamous cell carcinoma patients had no prior systemic or radiation treatment. There are a few counts of this clone. What it binds is not known. This TCR was sampled from a person between 35 and 79 years old with oral cavity squamous cell carcinoma. This specimen consisted of tumor tissue, obtained before nivolumab (anti-PD-1) treatment.

This chain's CDR3 is CASSPGLGLNTEAFF. The DNA for the CDR3 is TGTGCCAGCAGCCCTGGGCTGGGGTTGAACACTGAAGCTTTCTTT. J is TRBJ1-1 and V is TRBV7-9; D is unresolved. The CDR3 covers 15 residues. The V gene's germline CDR1 is SEHNR and CDR2 FQNEAQ (reference sequence). V lost 5 bases, J lost 0 bases, and 13 bases lay in between.